This T cell receptor (beta chain) was found in a study of cytomegalovirus exposure and HLA in healthy donors. Produced via immunoSEQ multiplex PCR; TCRdb's table is partial and in-frame only. Of over 120,000 clones listed, roughly 86% are singletons. The CDR3 sequence is 14 residues long. Per germline, CDR1 SGHNT and CDR2 YYREEE (reference sequence). Between the trimmed V and J ends, which lost 3 bases and 4 bases, there was a span of 13 bases. A remark on this clone: Its cognate antigen is unknown.

Whole-study findings and limits: The study listed around 150 cytomegalovirus-associated TCR beta chains.

This TCR derives from a man between 18 and 29 years old in good health and CMV-seropositive. The V gene is TRBV5-4, the J gene TRBJ1-1; D gene uncertain. Sample: PBMCs. CDR3 in amino acids: CASSSPSAGTEAFF. The CDR3, as DNA: TGTGCCAGCAGCTCCCCGAGTGCAGGCACTGAAGCTTTCTTT.